This entry concerns a single TCR beta chain. Its antigen is as yet unknown. Healthy HIV-negative adults without recent acute infections or vaccinations served as donors. Unsorted samples drew genomic DNA from about 90 million PBMCs. This sample stems from a study of shared clonotypes between healthy human individuals. The CDR3 sequence is 17 residues long. Germline-derived CDR1 and CDR2 are SEHNR and FQNEAQ (reference sequence). Several immunoSEQ plates received, in even portions, the genomic DNA of each subset. Here immunoSEQ multiplex PCR was the method, and the copy in TCRdb shows in-frame clones only, minus some. The sample has 450,000 to 650,000 clones, around 77% seen once. Study conclusions and caveats: Clonotype sharing across donors was expected to vary with sequencing depth.

The V and J genes are TRBV7-9 and TRBJ2-5, with TRBD1 matching 7 bases. The J call is doubtful: the DNA matches TRBJ2-7 better. The source is a woman aged 40 to 50 in good health. Some clones in this sample may be carry-over from other donors' samples. Specimen: PBMCs. Here the CDR3 reads CASSFDRALRTPYEQYF. DNA for the CDR3: TGTGCCAGCAGCTTCGACAGGGCCCTCCGGACGCCCTACGAGCAGTACTTC.